This TCR beta chain was recorded in a study of blood T cell repertoires in COVID-19. As for the study in general: Italy, Spain and the United States were the sources of the convalescent and acute COVID-19 samples. T cells, B-cell-depleted T cells, or PBMCs provided the cDNA or gDNA that served as material.

Germline trimming cut 1 base from V and 6 bases from J; bases unmatched to any gene: 14. This CDR3 is 17 amino acids long. The germline gives CDR1 SGHRS, CDR2 YFSETQ. Repertoires were generated with immunoSEQ multiplex PCR, while TCRdb's copy carries only in-frame clones and drops some. The sample has 300,000 to 350,000 clones; over 80% are singletons. The participants were between roughly 18 and 100 years old and came from 24 US areas. Cohort placement rested on clinical history that participants reported themselves. The chain couples TRBV5-1 to TRBJ2-3; 7 nucleotides match TRBD2. This receptor was identified in a woman aged 18-29 years who had recovered from COVID-19. Sequencing was carried out using PBMCs or T cells enriched from blood (not recorded which). The CDR3 DNA is TGCGCCAGCAGCTTGTGGCCTAGCGGCAATGCTGGGGATACGCAGTATTTT. Its translation is CASSLWPSGNAGDTQYF.